This T cell receptor beta chain was recorded in a study of T cell responses to AZD1222 COVID-19 vaccine (dated by TCRdb to about 2021). Turning to the overall study: AZD1222 recipients whose second dose came at about 4 weeks and those whose second dose came at about 12 weeks were combined into one group, since spike-specific TCR depth and breadth did not differ between the two schedules. TCR sequencing was performed for fewer than 250 trial participants, of whom about 210 were given two doses of AZD1222 and some 25 were given two doses of MenACWY control vaccine. Trial participants were enrolled by age into subgroups of 18-55, 56-69 and 70-plus years, and around 150, 28 and 57 TCR-sequenced participants, respectively, were included in these subgroups.

What the work shows at the level of the full study, not this receptor alone: Conclusions about previously exposed vaccinees are limited, since just a handful of AZD1222 recipients were seropositive for SARS-CoV-2 at baseline. CD4 TCRs associated with the vaccine covered the entire spike protein, and the dominant responses were in regions 160-218 and 743-854. After two AZD1222 doses, spike-specific TCR breadth and depth were significantly higher than at day 0 and than in MenACWY recipients. The 56-69-year group was small, and its depth increase did not reach significance, likely because of low power. Participants were mostly white British and included more females than males, and it was suggested by the authors that clonal diversity may have been underestimated. Reportedly, almost half of the unique spike-specific TCRs recognized epitopes lying outside the regions that are mutated in the B.1.351 and B.1.1.7 variants. Because no day 14 peak-response samples were available, repertoires were characterized only after the peak T cell response.

The CDR3 sequence holds 14 residues, the cysteine and phenylalanine included. Only the CDR3 part of the read is kept: 42 bases, read in frame from the first base. V is pared back by 5 bases and J by 3 bases, with 13 bases lying between the germline termini. Sequences MRHNA (CDR1) and SNTAGT (CDR2) are obtained from the germline V gene. The time point label, read with the paper, signifies: baseline before first vaccination. Samples from vaccinated people were obtained from the UK trials COV001 and COV002, which included a single-blind randomized controlled phase 2/3 trial of AZD1222 (ChAdOx1 nCoV-19) in healthy adults. Trial participant PBMC samples were collected at day 0 and day 28 after the second dose for TCRbeta chain sequencing. The CDR3 regions of human TCRbeta chains were subjected to immunosequencing. In the original analysis: Repertoire TCRs were matched against a reference library of SARS-CoV-2-specific TCRs generated with the MIRA antigen-specificity platform. Breadth meant the fraction of unique TCRs that were SARS-CoV-2-associated, whereas depth meant the fraction of total T cells that were SARS-CoV-2-associated. Using the MIRA data, each spike-specific TCR was assigned both to the spike region to which the TCR was reactive and to a CD4 or CD8 class. Log10-transformed breadth and depth values were compared by one-way ANOVA with Sidak's multiple comparisons tests. The source is immuneACCESS, and TCRdb retained only in-frame sequences with V and J called. Part of the clones is not carried over; for the studies checked, unresolved V genes explain less than half of this, and the remainder is unexplained. The V and J calls and the clone size are those of that table, but D and trimming were determined from the DNA. The sample has about 120,000 clones on record, about 90% of them singletons. The biggest ten clones account for roughly 5.7% of the sample.

This clone appeared a single time. There is no known antigen for this receptor. The record has no base qualities; no much larger clone is one base away. The V gene is TRBV6-4 and the J gene is TRBJ1-2, with TRBD1 as a weak D call on 5 bases. The clonotype was recovered from an adult in good health. The source was peripheral blood, collected on day 0 of AZD1222 vaccination. The CDR3 sequence is CASSPGWGDYGYTF. The DNA sequence reads TGTGCCAGCAGTCCAGGGTGGGGCGACTATGGCTACACCTTC.